This TCR beta chain was sequenced in a study of T cell clonotyping in hematopoietic cell transplantation. Findings and caveats of the study: Without cell sorting, CD4 versus CD8 contributions remain unresolved. Pathologically expanded recipient clonotypes increased progressively from day 30 to day 180 as diversity fell. At the given depth, recipient repertoires were over 97% de novo clonotypes. Graft donor and pretransplant recipient Inverse Simpson Index values predicted broader posttransplant TCR diversity.

About this clone: What it binds is unknown.

Trimming removed 2 bases from V and 1 base from J; junction bases left unmatched: 11. CDR3 size: 18 residues. Germline assignment: CDR1 SGHRS and CDR2 YFSETQ. Sequenced by immunoSEQ multiplex PCR; TCRdb stores in-frame clones only, minus some. The repertoire holds more than 65,000 clones, with roughly 93% as singletons. The chain is built from TRBV5-1 and TRBJ2-3, with 9 bases fitting TRBD2. The sample taken for sequencing was peripheral blood mononuclear cells. The source is a man in his fifties or sixties in good health. Some clones in this sample may be carry-over from other donors' samples. The chain's CDR3 is CASSFLAGVSTRTDTQYF. CDR3 coding DNA: TGCGCCAGCAGCTTTTTAGCGGGGGTTTCCACTCGCACAGATACGCAGTATTTT.